Reported below is one TCR beta chain. This clonotype occurred a few times. What antigen it recognizes has not been identified. The input lacks base qualities; no much larger clone sits a single base away. TCR beta CDR3 regions were amplified from RNA transcripts. The first round of RT-PCR for the TCR CDR3 was performed with the HTBI primer set and the Qiagen OneStep RT-PCR kit. The libraries were constructed in a second round of multiplex PCR and then size-selected and purified. Libraries were sequenced paired-end with 100 bp reads on an Illumina HiSeq2000. The source study handled its data this way. SOAPnuke was used to process the raw data, throwing out any read that contained adapters or uncalled bases, had a mean Phred below 15, or lacked an exact constant-primer or identifier match. High-quality paired reads were merged with COPE v1.2.5, and unique nucleotide sequences were defined as clonotypes. MiTCR v1.1 was used to align the clonotypes against IMGT TRBV, TRBD and TRBJ reference segments. The analysis included only V-J combinations with a frequency above 0.0001, which together covered around 99% of the repertoires. The TCS score was defined as F50 (clonal expansion) divided by E x V (chaos), with BLOSUM62-based TCRdist calculated between CDR3 peptides within each V-J. Welch's t-statistics and random forest reduced 500 to 550 V-J features to roughly 13, which were used in a naive Bayes classifier (R e1071). TCRdb trimmed the raw reads at Q25, called clones with MiXCR and kept productive beta chains. Each record represents a unique CDR3 protein, reported with the most common genes and DNA among its rows. The V and J calls come from TCRdb's annotation, not from the publication. Present in this sample are a few hundred thousand distinct CDR3 sequences, more than 15% of which were seen just once. Approximately 7.4% of the sample goes to the ten largest clones.

Stable Graves' hyperthyroidism was defined as no progression to ophthalmopathy during 18 months of follow-up. The hyperthyroidism patients were between 18 and 65 years old and newly diagnosed, with a disease duration of less than 2 months. Exclusion was applied to patients with uncontrolled infections, other autoimmune diseases, pregnancy or lactation. Diagnoses relied on clinical symptoms, serum thyroxine and TRAb, thyroid ultrasound and orbital computed tomography. PBMCs were separated from over 9 ml of fresh peripheral blood using Ficoll-Paque density gradient centrifugation. Total RNA was extracted using Trizol reagent, and RNA quality was assessed on an Agilent 2100 Bioanalyzer. This specimen comes from a study of T cells in Graves' hyperthyroidism and ophthalmopathy (dated 2019 in TCRdb). For the wider study: Peripheral blood was collected at initial diagnosis, before any treatment. To identify TCR V-J signatures that set the groups apart, the researchers used a discovery cohort of approximately 98 patients, made up of some 41 with Graves' ophthalmopathy and some 55 with stable Graves' hyperthyroidism. Prospective prediction of ophthalmopathy was tested in an independent validation cohort of 18 to 20 hyperthyroidism patients and around 16 patients who later progressed to ophthalmopathy. The 90 or so discovery patients were randomly split 7:3 into training and test sets. In addition, the study compared T-cell repertoires in thyroid tissue and in blood from six Graves' hyperthyroidism patients. Once sampling was done, hyperthyroidism patients were given methimazole at a starting dose of 30 mg daily, whereas ophthalmopathy patients were given high-dose intravenous methylprednisolone. The paper reports TCR Vbeta CDR3 sequencing of about 140 peripheral blood samples: under 45 ophthalmopathy, around 80 hyperthyroidism and around 17 progressor patients. Findings and caveats that apply to the study as a whole: Most expanded thyroid clonotypes (frequency above 0.001) were also detected in blood, suggesting blood repertoires may reflect thyroid immune responses. Sample size was not statistically predetermined, and investigators were not blinded to group allocation. A model built on a 13 V-J signature distinguished ophthalmopathy from stable hyperthyroidism, reaching around 87% sensitivity and about 81% specificity in cross-validation and 80%/75% in testing. In validation, the model predicted progression to ophthalmopathy a median of roughly 6.5 months before onset, with roughly 71% sensitivity and roughly 77% specificity.

Taken from the germline V gene, the CDR1 and CDR2 loops are SGDLS and YYNGEE. Deletion took 0 bases off V and 3 bases off J, with a span of 13 bases between the germline ends. The CDR3 goes from the cysteine to the phenylalanine over 15 residues. Only the CDR3 region is kept as DNA, spanning 45 bases read in frame from base 1. Sequenced material: blood. The sequence derives from a woman aged 25 to 39 with Graves' hyperthyroidism. The rearrangement combines TRBV9 with TRBJ2-7; TRBD2 is perhaps the D gene, given 6 matching bases. For the CDR3, the sequence is CASSVGVGSLYEQYF. Read as DNA, the sequence is TGTGCCAGCAGCGTAGGAGTCGGGAGTCTCTACGAGCAGTACTTC.